A selection of T cell receptor beta chains follows, all from one sample in a study of identical twins. TCRdb recomputed calls from the 5' RACE reads with MiXCR, one row per CDR3 protein. The data contain about 690,000 distinct CDR3 sequences, approximately 6.1% of them singletons. Sequenced material: naive T cells sorted from blood. Receptor source: a man between 18 and 35 years old in good health. The CDR3 runs from the conserved cysteine through the conserved F or W. Fields, in order: D gene, J gene, CDR3 length, V gene, clone size, CDR3 DNA, CDR3 protein. The D gene is left open where the match is weak. Size tells how often a clone was seen (once, few, many) or the class of an expanded clone, and some rows leave it out.

>TRBD2|TRBJ2-1|15|TRBV7-2|few
TGTGCCAGCAGCGAGACTAGCGGGAGGGCGAATGAGCAGTTCTTC
CASSETSGRANEQFF
>NA|TRBJ1-5|13|TRBV28|NA
TGTGCCAGCAGTTTCCCGAGCAATCAGCCCCAGCATTTT
CASSFPSNQPQHF
>NA|TRBJ1-1|13|TRBV7-2|few
TGTGCCAGCAGCCGGACTCCGAGCCCTGAAGCTTTCTTT
CASSRTPSPEAFF
>NA|TRBJ1-5|12|TRBV12-3/TRBV12-4|many
TGTGCCAGCAGTTTCTATCTTCAGCCCCAGCATTTT
CASSFYLQPQHF
>TRBD2|TRBJ2-5|14|TRBV20-1|many
TGCAGCCCCGGCCTAGCGGGAGTAAGGGAGACCCAGTACTTC
CSPGLAGVRETQYF
>TRBD1|TRBJ1-1|16|TRBV5-1|NA
TGCGCCAGCAGCTCGGGACAGGTACTCATGAACACTGAAGCTTTCTTT
CASSSGQVLMNTEAFF
>NA|TRBJ1-2|16|TRBV5-6|few
TGTGCCAGCAGCAAAAGGAGGCAGGGAGCTCTCTATGGCTACACCTTC
CASSKRRQGALYGYTF
>NA|TRBJ1-2|13|TRBV12-3/TRBV12-4|many
TGTGCCAGCAGTCTGTGGGCCGAATATGGCTACACCTTC
CASSLWAEYGYTF
>NA|TRBJ2-3|18|TRBV11-2|NA
TGTGCCAGCAGCCACCTGGTCTGGCCAGGCAGAACCACAGATACGCAGTATTTT
CASSHLVWPGRTTDTQYF
>TRBD1|TRBJ1-2|13|TRBV20-1|NA
TGCAGTGCTCCCCGGGACAGGGGCTATGGCTACACCTTC
CSAPRDRGYGYTF
>NA|TRBJ2-1|15|TRBV20-1|many
TGCAGTGCGCGGACCGGGACTGGGGTTTACAATGAGCAGTTCTTC
CSARTGTGVYNEQFF
>NA|TRBJ2-4|13|TRBV7-2|many
TGTGCCAGCAGCCAAATTCGCTTAAGTATTCAGTACTTC
CASSQIRLSIQYF
>TRBD2|TRBJ2-1|15|TRBV6-2/TRBV6-3|few
TGTGCCAGCAGTTACCAGCGGGAGAGGGGAAATGAGCAGTTCTTC
CASSYQRERGNEQFF
>TRBD1|TRBJ1-2|13|TRBV30|few
TGTGCCTGGAACCCGGGACAGGGGTATGGCTACACCTTC
CAWNPGQGYGYTF
>NA|TRBJ2-2|13|TRBV2|few
TGTGCCAGCAGTTTAACTCGAGGGGGGGAGCTGTTTTTT
CASSLTRGGELFF
>TRBD2|TRBJ2-2|20|TRBV24-1|many
TGTGCCACCAGTGGTCTAGCGGGAGAGGGTGTAGAGCGGGACACCGGGGAGCTGTTTTTT
CATSGLAGEGVERDTGELFF
>NA|TRBJ1-5|14|TRBV5-1|NA
TGCGCCAGCAGCCCAACCGTCGGTAGTCAGCCCCAGCATTTT
CASSPTVGSQPQHF
>NA|TRBJ2-1|19|TRBV29-1|NA
TGCAGCGATGACAGGGGAGGGTCGGCGGGACGAATCCCCTACAATGAGCAGTTCTTC
CSDDRGGSAGRIPYNEQFF
>TRBD2|TRBJ2-1|15|TRBV4-1|many
TGCGCCAGCAGCCAAGGCGGGAGTGGGTACAATGAGCAGTTCTTC
CASSQGGSGYNEQFF
>NA|TRBJ1-1|14|TRBV5-1|NA
TGCGCCAGCAACGACGGAGGGGGGAACACTGAAGCTTTCTTT
CASNDGGGNTEAFF
>NA|TRBJ2-1|16|TRBV25-1|many
TGTGCCAGCAGTGAAAGTCCGGGACAAGGCATGGATGAGCAGTTCTTC
CASSESPGQGMDEQFF
>NA|TRBJ2-6|16|TRBV12-3/TRBV12-4|few
TGTGCCAGCAGTTCCAAAACAGGGCCTGGGGCCAACGTCCTGACTTTC
CASSSKTGPGANVLTF
>NA|TRBJ2-3|15|TRBV10-3|NA
TGTGCCATCAGTGGAGCAGGGACCAGCACAGATACGCAGTATTTT
CAISGAGTSTDTQYF
>TRBD2|TRBJ2-3|18|TRBV7-3|few
TGTGCCAGCAGCTTACGCGGGAGGAAACAGTCGAACACAGATACGCAGTATTTT
CASSLRGRKQSNTDTQYF
>NA|TRBJ2-1|12|TRBV10-3|NA
TGTGCCATCAGTGGACAGTCGGATGAGCAGTTCTTC
CAISGQSDEQFF
>TRBD2|TRBJ2-1|15|TRBV7-2|few
TGTGCCAGCAGCTTTAGCGGGGGGGGATGGAATGAGCAGTTCTTC
CASSFSGGGWNEQFF
>NA|TRBJ2-1|17|TRBV7-2|many
TGTGCCAGCAGCTTACCCCTACGACTAGACCTCAGGAATGAGCAGTTCTTC
CASSLPLRLDLRNEQFF
>TRBD1|TRBJ1-2|16|TRBV5-5|many
TGTGCCAGCAGCTCCTTATGGACAGGGGATATTGGCGGCTACACCTTC
CASSSLWTGDIGGYTF
>TRBD1|TRBJ2-1|15|TRBV19|few
TGTGCCAGTAGTACTCGACAGGGGGAATGGAATGAGCAGTTCTTC
CASSTRQGEWNEQFF
>NA|TRBJ1-1|13|TRBV10-3|many
TGTGCCGTCGCCCAGGGAGCGAACACTGAAGCTTTCTTT
CAVAQGANTEAFF
>NA|TRBJ2-1|14|TRBV29-1|many
TGCAGCGTTGTCCACAGGGTTAGTTTTGGGGAGCAGTTCTTC
CSVVHRVSFGEQFF
>NA|TRBJ2-3|16|TRBV20-1|few
TGCAGTGCTAGTACGAGTTTTTCAGGCAAAGGGGATACGCAGTATTTT
CSASTSFSGKGDTQYF
>NA|TRBJ2-5|18|TRBV10-3|many
TGTGCCATCAGTGAGTCGCGGTTTTCCGGGCAAACCTCCGAGACCCAGTACTTC
CAISESRFSGQTSETQYF